The 15 T cell receptor beta chains presented below share a single source sample, sequenced in a study of cytomegalovirus exposure and HLA in healthy donors. The PCR had 60 Vbeta and 13 Jbeta primers. TCRdb keeps only in-frame clones here, not all; method: immunoSEQ multiplex PCR. This table has about 190,000 clones, nearly 80% appearing once. The sequencing sample was made of PBMCs. These receptor sequences come from a woman aged 25 to 39 in good health and CMV-seropositive.

The chain couples TRBV4-3 to TRBJ1-2; perhaps TRBD1 as D (5 bases). CDR3 length: 16 amino acids. Looked up from germline, CDR1 is LGHNA and CDR2 is YSLEER. Trimming took off 2 bases at V and 0 bases at J, with 13 bases between the two ends. In DNA, the CDR3 is TGCGCCAGCAGCCAACCCGGGGGGATGACTAACTATGGCTACACCTTC. Translation: CASSQPGGMTNYGYTF.

This sequence joins TRBV5-1 and TRBJ2-5; 11 bases match TRBD2. The J call may be mistaken, given a closer DNA end match to TRBJ2-7. Germline values: CDR1 SGHRS, CDR2 YFSETQ. This CDR3 comprises 14 residues. CDR3 protein: CASSGSGGAYEQYF. CDR3 in DNA: TGCGCCAGCAGCGGTAGCGGGGGGGCCTACGAGCAGTACTTC.

Notes on this clone: The junction shows a germline mismatch at one end, possibly a read error. The chain carries TRBV7-9 and TRBJ1-5, with 8 bases fitting TRBD1. CDR1 and CDR2 (germline): SEHNR, FQNEAQ (reference sequence). CDR3 length: 14 residues. CDR3 in DNA: TGTTCCAGCAGTTCCGGACAGGGTAATCAGCCCCAGCATTTT. Translating it yields CSSSSGQGNQPQHF.

The rearrangement uses TRBV5-6 and TRBJ2-3, with 10 bases fitting TRBD1. CDR1 is SGHDT, CDR2 YYEEEE, per germline. The CDR3 consists of 16 residues. V was clipped by 4 bases and J by 3 bases; unmatched bases: 8. This CDR3 is CASSLVGQGGTDTQYF. Written as DNA, the CDR3 is TGTGCCAGCAGCCTAGTCGGACAGGGGGGAACAGATACGCAGTATTTT.

This rearrangement joins TRBV5-1 to TRBJ2-3; tentative D call: TRBD2 (7 bases). In germline, CDR1 is SGHRS, CDR2 YFSETQ. Deletions cut 0 bases from V and 6 bases from J, with 11 bases between. The CDR3 is 14 amino acids. CDR3 sequence (DNA): TGCGCCAGCAGCTTGGGTGGGGGGGCTGATACGCAGTATTTT. This sequence encodes CASSLGGGADTQYF.

The chain couples TRBV11-2 to TRBJ2-2; D is perhaps TRBD2 (5 bases). The ends were cut back, 2 bases at V and 1 base at J, with 8 bases in the middle. This CDR3 contains 15 residues. Germline CDR1 and CDR2: SGHAT and FQNNGV. The CDR3 DNA reads TGTGCCAGCAGCTTATTCGGAGGGAACACCGGGGAGCTGTTTTTT. As protein: CASSLFGGNTGELFF.

The chain combines TRBV6-5 with TRBJ1-1, with D perhaps matching TRBD1 (6 bases). Germline V gives CDR1 MNHEY, CDR2 SVGAGI. Trimming cost V 5 bases and J 0 bases, with 13 bases left between them. CDR3 size: 15 residues. The CDR3 DNA is TGTGCCAGCAGTGCTCTCGGACAGCTGAACACTGAAGCTTTCTTT. It yields the protein CASSALGQLNTEAFF.

Only one count was recorded for this clone. The chain recombines TRBV5-6 with TRBJ2-3, with TRBD1 matching over 9 bases. CDR1 SGHDT and CDR2 YYEEEE come from the germline V gene. The CDR3 spans 18 residues. Unmatched junction bases numbered 13, after V lost 3 bases and J lost 2 bases. The CDR3: CASSSPLETGGATDTQYF. CDR3 bases: TGTGCCAGCAGCTCCCCCCTCGAGACAGGGGGTGCCACAGATACGCAGTATTTT.

This rearrangement joins TRBV5-6 to TRBJ2-5, with D perhaps matching TRBD2 (6 bases). The J call may be mistaken, given a closer DNA end match to TRBJ2-7. CDR3 length: 15 amino acids. Germline CDR1 and CDR2: SGHDT and YYEEEE. CDR3 region: CASTSNPGLAYEQYF. The CDR3 nucleotides read TGTGCCAGCACCTCCAATCCGGGACTGGCCTACGAGCAGTACTTC.

This clone was seen only once. The V call is TRBV6-1, the J call TRBJ1-3, with D possibly TRBD1 on 6 matching bases. From germline, CDR1 is MNHNS and CDR2 SASEGT. V dropped 4 bases and J dropped 4 bases, with 23 bases sitting between them. The CDR3 spans 18 residues. The CDR3 region is CASSASWTANLAGNTIYF. DNA of the CDR3: TGTGCCAGCAGTGCCTCCTGGACAGCGAATTTGGCCGGAAACACCATATATTTT.

The V and J genes are TRBV6-6 and TRBJ2-5, with TRBD1 matching 10 bases. The CDR3 runs 14 residues. V was pared by 3 bases and J by 4 bases, with 2 bases of the junction left unmatched. Germline CDR1 and CDR2: MNHNY and SVGAGI (reference sequence). CDR3 DNA sequence: TGTGCCAGCAGTTATTGGGACAGGGGAGAGACCCAGTACTTC. This translates into CASSYWDRGETQYF.

V and J are TRBV2 and TRBJ2-7; D is perhaps TRBD1 (6 bases). V gave up 8 bases and J gave up 0 bases, with 14 bases separating them. Germline V gene sequence: CDR1 SNHLY, CDR2 FYNNEI. The CDR3 has 14 residues. The CDR3 reads CASSGVRGSYEQYF. DNA of the CDR3: TGTGCCAGCTCAGGGGTCAGGGGCTCCTACGAGCAGTACTTC.

This chain links TRBV13 with TRBJ2-2; 13 nucleotides align to TRBD2. V shed 8 bases and J 6 bases; nucleotides not matched to a gene: 6. Germline CDR1 reads PRHDT; CDR2 reads FYEKMQ (reference sequence). The CDR3 runs to 15 residues. Here the CDR3 reads CASQWGLAGSGELFF. The DNA of the CDR3 is TGTGCCAGCCAGTGGGGACTAGCGGGATCCGGGGAGCTGTTTTTT.

V gene TRBV10-1 combines with J gene TRBJ2-1; 7 nucleotides agree with TRBD2. Looked up from germline, CDR1 is WNHNN and CDR2 is SYGVQD (reference sequence). J gave up 7 bases and V 4 bases, and 7 bases lay outside the gene matches. This CDR3 contains 14 residues. The CDR3 loop reads CASSGREGLNEQFF. Written as DNA, the CDR3 is TGCGCCAGCAGTGGAAGGGAGGGCCTGAATGAGCAGTTCTTC.

The chain carries TRBV29-1 and TRBJ2-7; D possibly corresponds to TRBD1 (5 bases). There are 11 residues in the CDR3. Germline values: CDR1 SQVTM, CDR2 ANQGSEA. Trimming removed 6 bases from V and 7 bases from J, with 13 bases in between. The CDR3 reads CSVLQEREQYF. The CDR3 bases are TGCAGCGTCTTACAGGAAAGGGAGCAGTACTTC.